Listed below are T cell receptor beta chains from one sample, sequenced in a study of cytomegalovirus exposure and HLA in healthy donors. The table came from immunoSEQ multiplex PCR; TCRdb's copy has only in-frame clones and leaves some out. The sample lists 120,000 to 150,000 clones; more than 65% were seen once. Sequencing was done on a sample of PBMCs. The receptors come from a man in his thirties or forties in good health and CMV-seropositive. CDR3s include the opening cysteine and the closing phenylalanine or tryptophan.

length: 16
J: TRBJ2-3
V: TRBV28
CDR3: CASSGYSEGDTDTQYF

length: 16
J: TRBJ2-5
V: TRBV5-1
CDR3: CASSLRLAGGQETQYF

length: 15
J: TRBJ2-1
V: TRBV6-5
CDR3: CASRTAGGPQNEQFF

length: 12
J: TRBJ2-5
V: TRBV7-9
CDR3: CASSGAGGTQYF

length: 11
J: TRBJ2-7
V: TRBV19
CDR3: CASSSGVEQYF

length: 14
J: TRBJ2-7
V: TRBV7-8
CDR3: CASSWGQAHGEQYF

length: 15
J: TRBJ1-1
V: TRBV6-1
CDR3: CASSPRGRMNTEAFF

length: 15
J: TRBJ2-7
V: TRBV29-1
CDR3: CSVEVWASGGYEQYF

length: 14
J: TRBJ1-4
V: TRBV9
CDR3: CASSAAGRSEKLFF

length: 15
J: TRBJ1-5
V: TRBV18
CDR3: CASSPQSVSNQPQHF

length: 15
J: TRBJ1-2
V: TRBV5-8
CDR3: CASRLQGQANYGYTF

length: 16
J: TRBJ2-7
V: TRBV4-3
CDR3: CASSPTAGLQGGEQYF

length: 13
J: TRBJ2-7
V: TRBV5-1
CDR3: CASSFISSYEQYF

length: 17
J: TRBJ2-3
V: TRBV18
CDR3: CASSPSSPSGYTDTQYF

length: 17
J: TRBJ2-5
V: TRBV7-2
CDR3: CASSEGTGGAGQETQYF

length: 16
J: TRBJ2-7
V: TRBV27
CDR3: CASRKKGHGEAYEQYF

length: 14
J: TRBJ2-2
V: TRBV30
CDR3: CAWRGRVRTGELFF

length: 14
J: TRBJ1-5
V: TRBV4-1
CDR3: CASSQVAGDQPQHF

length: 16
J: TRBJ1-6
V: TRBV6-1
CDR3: CASSVDREAYNSPLHF

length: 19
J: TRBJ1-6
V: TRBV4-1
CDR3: CASSQPPGHQESYNSPLHF

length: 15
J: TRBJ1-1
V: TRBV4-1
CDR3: CASSQGVSSNTEAFF

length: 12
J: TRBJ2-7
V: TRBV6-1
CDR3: CASSELNHEQYF

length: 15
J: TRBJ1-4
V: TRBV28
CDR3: CASSLFREDREKLFF

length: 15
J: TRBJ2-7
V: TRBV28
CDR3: CASAEGSGGWYEQYF

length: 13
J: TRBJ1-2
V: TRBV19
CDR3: CASSNPGQGGEFF

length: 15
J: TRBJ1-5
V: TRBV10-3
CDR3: CAIRDQQGTDQPQHF

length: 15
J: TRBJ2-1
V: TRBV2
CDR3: CASSVTSGWLAEQFF

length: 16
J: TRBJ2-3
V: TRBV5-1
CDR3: CASSLVGGRRTDTQYF

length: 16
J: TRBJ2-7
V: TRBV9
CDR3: CASSVGPGGQGYEQYF

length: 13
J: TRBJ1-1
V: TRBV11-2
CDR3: CASSFASGTEAFF

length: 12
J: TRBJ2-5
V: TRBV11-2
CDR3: CASSPRAETQYF

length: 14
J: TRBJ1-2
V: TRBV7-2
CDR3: CASSLAEGAYGYTF

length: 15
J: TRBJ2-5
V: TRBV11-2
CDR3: CASSTGLAGGETQYF

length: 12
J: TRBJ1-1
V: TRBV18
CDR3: CASSPGWPEAFF

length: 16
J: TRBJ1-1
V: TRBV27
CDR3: CASSFKSRDRNTEAFF

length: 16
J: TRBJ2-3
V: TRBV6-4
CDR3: CASSDLSSGVGGTQYF

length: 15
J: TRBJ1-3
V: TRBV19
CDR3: CASSRRDTRRGTIYF

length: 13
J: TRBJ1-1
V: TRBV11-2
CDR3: CASSLAYRTEAFF

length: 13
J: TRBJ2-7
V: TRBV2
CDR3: CASRTGYTYEQYF

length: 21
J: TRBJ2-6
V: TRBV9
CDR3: CASSATLLQGALSPGANVLTF

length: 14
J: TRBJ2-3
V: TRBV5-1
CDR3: CASSSGGGTDTQYF

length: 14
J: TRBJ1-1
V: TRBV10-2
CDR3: CASSEQGAYTEAFF

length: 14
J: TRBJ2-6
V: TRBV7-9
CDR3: CASSELSGANVLTF

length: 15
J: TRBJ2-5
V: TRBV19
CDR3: CASSPGRPPQETQYF

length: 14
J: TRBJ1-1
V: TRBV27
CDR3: CASSLQTGNTEAFF

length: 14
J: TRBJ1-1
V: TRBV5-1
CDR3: CASSSQGGVTEAFF

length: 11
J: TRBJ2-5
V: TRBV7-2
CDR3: CASSLQETQYF

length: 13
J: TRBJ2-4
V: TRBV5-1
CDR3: CASSVRQGDSQYF

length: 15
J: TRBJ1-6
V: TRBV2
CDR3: CASSELGVGNSPLHF

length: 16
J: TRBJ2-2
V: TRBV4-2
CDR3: CASSQDPGANTGELFF

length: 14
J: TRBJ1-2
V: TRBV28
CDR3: CASTVGTSTYGYTF

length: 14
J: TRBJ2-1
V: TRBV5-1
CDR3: CASSSGQAHNEQFF

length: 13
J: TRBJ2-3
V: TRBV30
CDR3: CASSRGLTDTQYF

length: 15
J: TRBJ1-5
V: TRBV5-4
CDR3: CASSLSPGSNQPQHF